Shown below are 15 T cell receptor beta chains from a single sample sequenced in a study of shared clonotypes between healthy human individuals. Generated by immunoSEQ multiplex PCR, the TCRdb table keeps only in-frame clones and is missing some. The sample has roughly 1,000,000 clones, 75% to 85% seen once. The material sequenced was memory CD4+ T cells from PBMCs. Subset: CD45RA-negative fraction. All receptors come from a young man in good health. Some clones in this sample may be carry-over from other donors' samples.

The rearrangement links TRBV7-2 to TRBJ2-5; 7 bases agree with TRBD1. CDR1 is SGHTA and CDR2 is FQGNSA in the germline V gene. V dropped 5 bases and J dropped 0; count of bases not matched to a gene: 15. This CDR3 has 18 amino acids. The CDR3 nucleotides are TGTGCCAGCAGCCCGAGACAGGGTATTCCCAGGTACCAAGAGACCCAGTACTTC. As protein: CASSPRQGIPRYQETQYF. The full variable domain, in which reference TRBV7-2 and TRBJ2-5 provide the parts outside the CDR3, is GAGVSQSPSNKVTEKGKDVELRCDPISGHTALYWYRQSLGQGLEFLIYFQGNSAPDKSGLPSDRFSAERTGGSVSTLTIQRTQQEDSAVYLCASSPRQGIPRYQETQYFGPGTRLLVL.

This clone was observed a few times. V is TRBV2 and J is TRBJ2-2, with 14 bases lining up with TRBD2. The CDR3 totals 16 residues. V shed 7 bases and J 4 bases; nucleotides not matched to a gene: 5. Germline CDR1 is SNHLY and CDR2 is FYNNEI. The CDR3 spells CASKGTSGRTTGELFF. The CDR3 DNA reads as TGTGCCAGCAAAGGGACTAGCGGGAGAACCACCGGGGAGCTGTTTTTT.

The chain has TRBV5-1 and TRBJ1-1; D unclear. Per the germline V gene, CDR1 is SGHRS and CDR2 is YFSETQ. The V and J ends lost 3 bases and 5 bases respectively, with 11 bases between them. The CDR3 is 13 residues long. CDR3 sequence: CASSYEGRTEAFF. CDR3 DNA: TGCGCCAGCAGCTATGAGGGCAGGACTGAAGCTTTCTTT. Filled out from reference TRBV5-1 and TRBJ1-1, the complete variable domain reads KAGVTQTPRYLIKTRGQQVTLSCSPISGHRSVSWYQQTPGQGLQFLFEYFSETQRNKGNFPGRFSGRQFSNSRSEMNVSTLELGDSALYLCASSYEGRTEAFFGQGTRLTVV.

This clone was seen only a few times. The CDR3 coding sequence is TGTGCCAGCAGCCCTAGTTTTGGCTATCGGGGAAACATTCAGTACTTC. This sequence encodes CASSPSFGYRGNIQYF. The chain uses TRBV28 and TRBJ2-4; perhaps TRBD2 as D (5 bases). The CDR3 is 16 amino acids. Germline CDR1 is MDHEN and CDR2 is SYDVKM. Trimming pared 6 bases from V and 6 bases from J, leaving 21 bases between.

Comment on this clone: The same CDR3 arises from other DNA sequences in this sample as well. The rearrangement joins TRBV10-3 to TRBJ1-2; D is uncertain. The V end was cut by 2 bases, the J end by 4 bases, with 8 bases between. The V gene's germline CDR1 is ENHRY and CDR2 SYGVKD. The CDR3 has 13 residues. CDR3 DNA sequence: TGTGCCATCAGTGAGGGTCAGTCCTATGGCTACACCTTC. Encoded protein: CAISEGQSYGYTF.

This chain links TRBV27 with TRBJ2-7; 12 bases agree with TRBD2. The germline V gene encodes CDR1 MNHEY and CDR2 SMNVEV (reference sequence). Trimming took 9 bases from V and 0 from J; bases not matched to a gene: 12. This CDR3 contains 17 residues. CDR3 sequence: CASQPGLAGLSSYEQYF. In DNA, the CDR3 is TGTGCCAGTCAACCGGGACTAGCGGGTTTGAGCTCCTACGAGCAGTACTTC.

A single count supports this clone. This rearrangement joins TRBV28 to TRBJ1-1, with a possible D match to TRBD1 (5 bases). V lost 6 bases to trimming and J lost 6 bases, with 11 bases between them. Germline V gene data show CDR1 as MDHEN and CDR2 as SYDVKM. This CDR3 is 12 amino acids long. The chain's CDR3 is CASRVAGAEAFF. As DNA, the CDR3 is TGTGCCAGCAGGGTGGCGGGGGCTGAAGCTTTCTTT.

The chain is built from TRBV28 and TRBJ2-7; D remains ambiguous. This CDR3 has 11 residues. Germline V gives CDR1 MDHEN, CDR2 SYDVKM. V was pared by 3 bases and J by 6 bases, with 6 bases between. DNA of the CDR3: TGTGCCAGCAGTTTGTGGATCGAGCAGTACTTC. Amino acid sequence: CASSLWIEQYF.

The chain carries TRBV28 and TRBJ2-1; TRBD2 matches at 9 bases. Germline-derived CDR1 and CDR2 are MDHEN and SYDVKM. CDR3 length: 15 amino acids. Trimming at V came to 6 bases and at J to 9 bases, leaving 12 bases not matched to a gene. The CDR3 sequence: CASSRLSGRSFEQFF. In DNA form, the CDR3 reads TGTGCCAGCAGCCGGCTTAGCGGGAGAAGTTTTGAGCAGTTCTTC.

The rearrangement joins TRBV11-2 to TRBJ2-1, with D possibly being TRBD1 (5 bases). CDR1 and CDR2 from the germline V gene are SGHAT and FQNNGV. CDR3 length equals 13 residues. The V and J ends lost 1 base and 8 bases respectively, with 9 bases between them. The CDR3: CASSLVRVHEQFF. CDR3 bases: TGTGCCAGCAGCTTAGTCAGGGTCCATGAGCAGTTCTTC.

This chain connects TRBV2 to TRBJ1-4; TRBD1 is a possible D gene (6 bases). Germline CDR1 and CDR2: SNHLY and FYNNEI. The CDR3 length is 14 residues. Trimming took off 4 bases at V and 7 bases at J, with 13 bases between the two ends. CDR3 bases: TGTGCCAGCAGTGTAGGGGGGAGCGGTGAAAAACTGTTTTTT. This sequence encodes CASSVGGSGEKLFF.

On this clone: The junction and the germline gene differ at one end; a read error may be behind it. The chain uses TRBV5-4 and TRBJ1-2; the D gene is possibly TRBD1 (6 bases). This CDR3 has 14 amino acids. Germline V CDR1 and CDR2: SGHNT, YYREEE (reference sequence). DNA of the CDR3: TGTGCCAGCACCTTGCCAGGGGTAGAATATGGCTACACCTTC. This encodes CASTLPGVEYGYTF.

The chain links TRBV5-1 to TRBJ1-2, with D unresolved. CDR3 length: 14 residues. Trimming pared 1 base from V and 5 bases from J, leaving 12 bases between. Per germline, CDR1 SGHRS and CDR2 YFSETQ. CDR3 sequence (DNA): TGCGCCAGCAGCTTGAGTCCAGGACTGTATGGCTACACCTTC. Translation gives CASSLSPGLYGYTF.

This sequence joins TRBV10-3 and TRBJ1-1; no definite D call. CDR1 is ENHRY, CDR2 SYGVKD, per germline. Trimming removed 2 bases from V and 1 base from J, with 5 bases in between. The CDR3 has 13 residues. The DNA of the CDR3 is TGTGCCATCAGTGAGACGCAGAACACTGAAGCTTTCTTT. Its translation is CAISETQNTEAFF.

This clone was detected only once. The chain is built from TRBV29-1 and TRBJ2-7, with D hard to call. CDR1 is SQVTM, CDR2 ANQGSEA, per germline. Trimming removed 1 base from V and 5 bases from J, with 6 bases in between. This CDR3 is 11 amino acids long. The CDR3 here is CSVEGYHEQYF. DNA of the CDR3: TGCAGCGTTGAAGGGTACCACGAGCAGTACTTC.